The 11 T cell receptor beta chains below come from one sample, sequenced in a study of molecular identifiers for immune sequencing clone quantification. TCRdb re-derived calls from the PCR reads in MiXCR, one entry per CDR3 protein. The repertoire holds 400,000 to 600,000 distinct CDR3 sequences, with about a fifth as singletons. The sample was naive CD8+ T cells from blood, with Jurkat cell RNA spiked in. The subset: FACS-sorted CD8+CD4-CCR7+CD45RA+ naive T cells. The receptors were sampled from a human donor in good health. Some libraries in this study had Jurkat cell RNA spiked in.

This clonotype turned up a few times. The rearrangement joins TRBV7-9 to TRBJ2-5; 11 positions match TRBD2. The CDR3 sequence is 16 residues long. CDR1 and CDR2 from the germline V gene are SEHNR and FQNEAQ (reference sequence). Trimming took 2 bases from V and 2 from J; bases not matched to a gene: 4. The CDR3 loop reads CASSLTSGGLQETQYF. The CDR3 nucleotides read TGTGCCAGCAGCTTAACTAGCGGGGGTTTACAAGAGACCCAGTACTTC.

A word on this clonotype: A clone one base away is much larger, so this may be a read error. This rearrangement joins TRBV20-1 to TRBJ2-1; 8 bases agree with TRBD1. The length of the CDR3 is 14 residues. Germline lookup yields CDR1 DFQATT and CDR2 SNEGSKA (reference sequence). The CDR3 is CSARDPQGAGEQSF. The CDR3, as DNA: TGCAGTGCTAGAGATCCCCAGGGGGCGGGTGAGCAGTCCTTC.

The rearrangement uses TRBV27 and TRBJ2-7; D is ambiguous. CDR3 length: 14 residues. Between the trimmed V and J ends, which lost 3 bases and 0 bases, there was a span of 9 bases. Germline V lookup: CDR1 MNHEY, CDR2 SMNVEV (reference sequence). The DNA for the CDR3 is TGTGCCAGCAGTTTCTACAGTACCTCCTACGAGCAGTACTTC. This translates into CASSFYSTSYEQYF.

This clonotype has ten or more counts. The rearrangement joins TRBV5-4 to TRBJ2-1; tentatively, D is TRBD2 (7 bases). This CDR3 region has 12 residues. With 7 bases removed from V and 8 bases from J, the gap between germline ends came to 13 bases. Germline loops: CDR1 SGHNT, CDR2 YYREEE (reference sequence). The CDR3 loop is CASRRGGDEQFF. CDR3 sequence (DNA): TGTGCCAGCCGTAGGGGGGGGGATGAGCAGTTCTTC.

Details on this clonotype: One end of the junction varies from germline; a read error may be responsible. The V call is TRBV5-3, the J call TRBJ2-3, with TRBD2 matching over 9 bases. TRBV5-3 is sorted into the ORF group, with uncertain function. This CDR3 spans 16 amino acids. The CDR3 protein is CASSFSDVAGVHTQYF. The CDR3 DNA reads as TGTGCCAGCAGCTTCTCCGACGTAGCGGGGGTTCATACGCAGTATTTT.

The chain links TRBV6-5 to TRBJ2-7; D is possibly TRBD1 (6 bases). CDR3 length: 15 residues. Germline V CDR1 and CDR2: MNHEY, SVGAGI. The germline V and J ends were trimmed by 2 bases and 1 base, with 12 bases remaining between them. The CDR3 DNA reads TGTGCCAGCAGTTACCAACAGGGTTATTCCTACGAGCAGTACTTC. Translating gives CASSYQQGYSYEQYF.

The chain has TRBV7-8 and TRBJ1-1; D not resolved. The CDR3 has 16 amino acids. V was pared by 3 bases and J by 0 bases, with 14 bases between. The germline V gene has CDR1 SGHVS and CDR2 FQNEAQ. In nucleotides, the CDR3 is TGTGCCAGCAGCTTCGGCCCCGGAACTTTGAACACTGAAGCTTTCTTT. Amino acids: CASSFGPGTLNTEAFF.

The chain couples TRBV4-1 to TRBJ2-7, with TRBD2 matching over 12 bases. The V and J ends lost 2 bases and 3 bases, in that order; junction bases with no gene match: 2. The V gene's germline CDR1 is MGHRA and CDR2 YSYEKL. CDR3 length equals 15 residues. This chain's CDR3 is CASSQLAGGDYEQYF. DNA for the CDR3: TGCGCCAGCAGCCAACTAGCGGGAGGGGACTACGAGCAGTACTTC.

As concerns this clonotype: A much larger clonotype is one base distant, so this may be a read error. The chain carries TRBV13 and TRBJ2-4; no firm D call. Germline-derived CDR1 and CDR2 are PRHDT and FYEKMQ (reference sequence). CDR3 length equals 13 residues. V lost 3 bases and J 1 base, leaving 4 bases between the germline ends. The CDR3 is CASSLMAKNIQYF. The DNA for the CDR3 is TGTGCCAGCAGCTTGATGGCCAAAAACATTCAGTACTTC.

This clonotype was counted ten times or more. This chain connects TRBV3-1 to TRBJ1-5; D gene unclear. The germline CDR1 and CDR2 sequences are LGHDT and YNNKEL (reference sequence). The germline V and J ends were trimmed by 3 bases and 2 bases, with 5 bases remaining between them. This CDR3 spans 13 amino acids. CDR3 bases: TGTGCCAGCAGCCAGGGCCGCAATCAGCCCCAGCATTTT. This encodes CASSQGRNQPQHF.

This clonotype was detected many times. In nucleotides, the CDR3 is TGTGCCAGCAGCTTAGAAAGTGGACAGGTAACAGATACGCAGTATTTT. The encoded protein is CASSLESGQVTDTQYF. The chain uses TRBV7-9 and TRBJ2-3; 7 bases are a match to TRBD1. The J segment lost 3 bases and the V segment lost 1 base, leaving 7 bases of the junction unmatched. In germline, CDR1 is SEHNR, CDR2 FQNEAQ (reference sequence). The CDR3 runs 16 residues.